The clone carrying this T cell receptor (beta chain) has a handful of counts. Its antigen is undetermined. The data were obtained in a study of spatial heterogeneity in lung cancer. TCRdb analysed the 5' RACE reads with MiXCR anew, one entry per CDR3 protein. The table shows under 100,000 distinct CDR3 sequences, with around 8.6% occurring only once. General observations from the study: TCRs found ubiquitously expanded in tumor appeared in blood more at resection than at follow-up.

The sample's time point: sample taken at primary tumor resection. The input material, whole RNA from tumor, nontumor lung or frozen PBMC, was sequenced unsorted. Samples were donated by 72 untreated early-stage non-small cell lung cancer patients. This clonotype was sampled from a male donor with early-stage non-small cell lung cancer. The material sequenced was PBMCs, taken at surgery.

The CDR3 coding sequence is TGTGCCAGCAGTCTAACGCTGGGAGCTAACACTGAAGCTTTCTTT. As protein: CASSLTLGANTEAFF. J is TRBJ1-1 and V is TRBV7-8; D is undetermined. The CDR3 extends over 15 amino acids. The germline V gene has CDR1 SGHVS and CDR2 FQNEAQ. V lost 6 bases and J lost 2, with 16 bases in between.